This TCR beta chain was sequenced during a study of T-cell reconstitution after alpha-beta-depleted transplantation in children. This sample's TCRbeta library carried unique molecular identifier barcodes. MiXCR was run by TCRdb on the PCR reads, yielding one entry per CDR3 protein. The sample has hundreds of thousands of distinct CDR3 sequences; about 15% are singletons. Deletions cut 6 bases from V and 8 bases from J, with 14 bases between. This CDR3 is 13 amino acids long. CDR1 and CDR2 from the germline V gene are SNHLY and FYNNEI. The sample here was PBMCs from the stem cell graft donor, taken from the stem cell graft. This receptor was taken from a human donor who donated a stem cell graft to a child with acute myeloid leukemia. The rearrangement joins TRBV2 to TRBJ1-5, with no clear D. DNA for the CDR3: TGTGCCAGCAGCAACCCGGGTATGGAGCCCCAGCATTTT. Translation: CASSNPGMEPQHF.